The sequence of this TCR beta chain was determined in a study of cytomegalovirus exposure and HLA in healthy donors. General study results and limits: Within an earlier analysis, most TCR beta V segments proved productive either about 90% or about 30% of the time. Cytomegalovirus association was listed for around 170 TCR beta chains.

This clone occurred once. What it recognizes is unknown. Germline CDR1 and CDR2: LNHDA and SQIVND (reference sequence). After removal of 3 bases from V and 4 bases from J, the junction contained 8 bases not matched to a gene. The CDR3 contains 16 residues. PCR was performed using 60 Vbeta and 13 Jbeta primers. Using immunoSEQ multiplex PCR, the repertoire was profiled, and TCRdb retains in-frame clones only, with some absent. The sample includes approximately 200,000 clones, around 75% of them seen just once. The source is a woman in her 30s in good health and CMV-seropositive. Material for sequencing was PBMCs. The J gene is TRBJ2-3, the V gene TRBV19; 9 nucleotides match TRBD1. Here the CDR3 reads CASSITGGARPDTQYF. CDR3 nucleotide sequence: TGTGCCAGTAGTATTACAGGGGGCGCGCGCCCAGATACGCAGTATTTT.